The 20 T cell receptor beta chains in this list originate from one sample, sequenced in a study of cytomegalovirus exposure and HLA in healthy donors. In the PCR, 60 Vbeta and 13 Jbeta primers were used. Repertoires were generated with immunoSEQ multiplex PCR, while TCRdb's copy carries only in-frame clones and drops some. The sample includes over 30,000 clones, 55% to 80% of them seen just once. The sequenced sample was PBMCs. The receptors here all came from a man aged 35-49 years in good health and CMV-seropositive.

This chain joins TRBV5-1 and TRBJ1-6, with no clear D. CDR1 and CDR2 from the germline V gene are SGHRS and YFSETQ. The CDR3 length is 15 residues. The V and J ends lost 5 bases and 0 bases respectively, with 9 bases between them. CDR3: CASREQSSYNSPLHF. CDR3 coding DNA: TGCGCCAGCAGAGAACAAAGCTCCTATAATTCACCCCTCCACTTT.

This rearrangement joins TRBV18 to TRBJ2-5, with 8 bases identical to TRBD1. Per the germline V gene, CDR1 is KGHSH and CDR2 is LQKENI. V shed 2 bases and J 4 bases; nucleotides not matched to a gene: 9. The CDR3 has 16 amino acids. DNA for the CDR3: TGTGCCAGCTCACCATACGGACAGGGTTTGGTAGAGACCCAGTACTTC. This encodes CASSPYGQGLVETQYF.

The rearrangement links TRBV29-1 to TRBJ1-1, with unresolved D. Germline V gives CDR1 SQVTM, CDR2 ANQGSEA. V dropped 7 bases and J dropped 0 bases, with 3 bases sitting between them. The CDR3 extends over 10 amino acids. Here the CDR3 DNA reads TGCAGCGGTATGAACACTGAAGCTTTCTTT. Its translation: CSGMNTEAFF.

This chain connects TRBV14 to TRBJ2-7; TRBD1 agrees at 7 bases. The CDR3 has 17 amino acids. The J segment lost 2 bases and the V segment lost 0 bases, leaving 10 bases of the junction unmatched. In germline, CDR1 is SGHDN, CDR2 FVKESK. The CDR3 coding sequence is TGTGCCAGCAGCCAAGATCGCCCTGGGACAGTAGCCTACGAGCAGTACTTC. As protein: CASSQDRPGTVAYEQYF.

The gene calls are TRBV5-1 and TRBJ2-1; possibly TRBD1 for D (6 bases). The CDR3 extends over 15 amino acids. V gave up 4 bases and J gave up 0 bases, with 11 bases separating them. Germline loops: CDR1 SGHRS, CDR2 YFSETQ. CDR3 loop: CASSPGTSSYNEQFF. Here the CDR3 DNA reads TGCGCCAGCAGCCCCGGGACAAGCTCCTACAATGAGCAGTTCTTC.

The chain recombines TRBV29-1 with TRBJ1-4, with D tentatively TRBD1 (5 bases). Between the trimmed V and J ends, which lost 0 bases and 4 bases, there was a span of 12 bases. The CDR3 totals 15 residues. CDR1 and CDR2 from the germline V gene are SQVTM and ANQGSEA. Written as DNA, the CDR3 is TGCAGCGTTGAAGAGTGGGGAGGGGTTAATGAAAAACTGTTTTTT. This sequence encodes CSVEEWGGVNEKLFF.

The chain combines TRBV7-9 with TRBJ2-3; 7 positions match TRBD2. V dropped 4 bases and J dropped 7; count of bases not matched to a gene: 11. Germline CDR1 and CDR2: SEHNR and FQNEAQ (reference sequence). The CDR3 sequence is 15 residues long. The CDR3 is CASSYAEQRGYTQYF. CDR3 DNA: TGTGCCAGCAGCTACGCTGAACAGCGGGGATATACGCAGTATTTT.

The rearrangement uses TRBV12-5 and TRBJ2-2; TRBD1 matches 11 bases. Germline V gene lookup returns CDR1 LGHNT and CDR2 FRNRAP. This CDR3 is 16 amino acids long. J gave up 5 bases and V 5 bases, and 7 bases lay outside the gene matches. This CDR3 is CASGLGTGGGTGELFF. The CDR3 DNA reads as TGTGCTAGTGGTCTGGGGACAGGGGGAGGAACCGGGGAGCTGTTTTTT.

This clone came up once. The chain is built from TRBV4-1 and TRBJ2-2; a possible D gene is TRBD2 (6 bases). The CDR3 is made up of 15 amino acids. Germline CDR1 and CDR2: MGHRA and YSYEKL. Trimming took 4 bases from V and 5 from J, leaving 14 bases between them. The CDR3 DNA reads TGCGCCAGCAGCCGCCCGGCGGGGAGAACCGGGGAGCTGTTTTTT. Amino acid sequence: CASSRPAGRTGELFF.

The chain carries TRBV29-1 and TRBJ2-2; possibly TRBD2 for D (7 bases). Trimming stripped 0 bases from V and 1 base from J, with 15 bases between. CDR3 length: 17 amino acids. Looked up from germline, CDR1 is SQVTM and CDR2 is ANQGSEA. The CDR3 region is CSVEDRGAPRNTGELFF. The CDR3 region has the DNA TGCAGCGTTGAAGATCGGGGGGCCCCCCGGAACACCGGGGAGCTGTTTTTT.

This clone was seen only once. The chain combines TRBV7-9 with TRBJ1-2, with D uncertain. Trimming shortened V by 5 bases and J by 0 bases, and 10 bases separated the two germline ends. The CDR3 extends over 14 amino acids. Looked up from germline, CDR1 is SEHNR and CDR2 is FQNEAQ (reference sequence). DNA for the CDR3: TGTGCCAGCAGCGGACTTAATTCTAACTATGGCTACACCTTC. This sequence encodes CASSGLNSNYGYTF.

This clone was detected only a few times. This rearrangement joins TRBV11-2 to TRBJ2-1; 7 bases fit TRBD1. The CDR3 has 15 residues. V gave up 5 bases and J gave up 5 bases; unmatched junction bases: 9. In germline, CDR1 is SGHAT, CDR2 FQNNGV. CDR3 coding DNA: TGTGCCAGCAGCAACCGGGGACAGCCCGACAATGAGCAGTTCTTC. Amino acids: CASSNRGQPDNEQFF.

In this sample, this clone turned up once. The chain combines TRBV5-6 with TRBJ1-4, with 10 bases lining up with TRBD1. Germline CDR1 is SGHDT and CDR2 is YYEEEE. The CDR3 is 18 amino acids. Unmatched junction bases numbered 7, after V lost 2 bases and J lost 0 bases. Here the CDR3 reads CASSFRDRGFATNEKLFF. CDR3 sequence (DNA): TGTGCCAGCAGCTTCCGGGACAGGGGCTTTGCAACTAATGAAAAACTGTTTTTT.

The V gene is TRBV7-2, the J gene TRBJ2-7; D gene ambiguous. Trimming stripped 1 base from V and 2 bases from J, with 9 bases between. This CDR3 is 14 amino acids long. CDR1 is SGHTA, CDR2 FQGNSA, per germline. Written as DNA, the CDR3 is TGTGCCAGCAGCTTAGGTTTTAGCCCCTACGAGCAGTACTTC. This sequence encodes CASSLGFSPYEQYF.

This rearrangement joins TRBV10-3 to TRBJ2-7; weak D call: TRBD2 (6 bases). Germline values: CDR1 ENHRY, CDR2 SYGVKD. Trimming left V 3 bases short and J 7 bases short, with 19 bases between. CDR3 size: 15 residues. The CDR3 sequence is CAISELGLFSGEQYF. The CDR3 region has the DNA TGTGCCATCAGTGAACTGGGACTCTTCTCGGGGGAGCAGTACTTC.

The rearrangement links TRBV6-1 to TRBJ2-5; perhaps TRBD2 as D (6 bases). Germline CDR1 and CDR2: MNHNS and SASEGT. The CDR3 extends over 14 amino acids. Trimming cost V 0 bases and J 5 bases, with 10 bases left between them. In DNA form, the CDR3 reads TGTGCCAGCAGTGAAGCAGGAGGGTGGGAGACCCAGTACTTC. This encodes CASSEAGGWETQYF.

This clone appeared a single time. CDR3 DNA sequence: TGTGCCAGCAGTCCAGATGATAGCAATCAGCCCCAGCATTTT. It yields the protein CASSPDDSNQPQHF. The chain is built from TRBV6-6 and TRBJ1-5; D gene uncertain. CDR3 length: 14 amino acids. V shed 5 bases and J shed 0 bases, with 8 bases lying between them. The germline gives CDR1 MNHNY, CDR2 SVGAGI (reference sequence).

V and J are TRBV7-6 and TRBJ2-1, with D possibly matching TRBD2 (6 bases). V was trimmed by 5 bases and J by 2 bases, leaving 16 bases between them. CDR3 size: 16 residues. Per germline, CDR1 SGHVS and CDR2 FNYEAQ. In DNA form, the CDR3 reads TGTGCCAGCAGCCGCCTCATAGCGGAAACCTACAATGAGCAGTTCTTC. Translation: CASSRLIAETYNEQFF.

The chain is built from TRBV7-9 and TRBJ1-6; a weak D match, TRBD1 (5 bases). The CDR3 has 15 amino acids. V was cut by 8 bases and J by 4 bases, with 15 bases left in between. Germline lookup yields CDR1 SEHNR and CDR2 FQNEAQ (reference sequence). Here the CDR3 DNA reads TGTGCCAGCCGCCGCGTCGACAGTTATAATTCACCCCTCCACTTT. Translation: CASRRVDSYNSPLHF.

This clone appeared a few times. The chain joins TRBV18 to TRBJ2-7, with TRBD2 matching over 7 bases. The trim removed 6 bases at V and 6 bases at J, leaving 5 bases unmatched. This CDR3 has 12 residues. From germline, CDR1 is KGHSH and CDR2 LQKENI. The CDR3 loop is CASSGGGSEQYF. The CDR3 bases are TGTGCCAGCTCGGGGGGGGGATCCGAGCAGTACTTC.